Sequencing of this T cell receptor beta chain was carried out in a study of blood T cells in healthy people across ages. As for this clonotype: The antigen is not known.

Study conclusions and caveats: In these data, TCR beta diversity tracked strongly with naive T cell percentage.

Germline lookup yields CDR1 SGHTA and CDR2 FQGNSA. The CDR3 extends over 14 amino acids. Primers used in a second PCR of about 7 to 12 cycles were a sample-barcoded 5' primer and a J-beta primer mix. Template switching added a 12-random-nucleotide identifier to every cDNA molecule. TCRdb re-analysed the 5' RACE reads in MiXCR, keeping a single row per CDR3 protein. Of fewer than 950,000 distinct CDR3 sequences listed, approximately 53% are singletons. Per sample, a minimum of 7 million PBMCs were isolated. This TCR was sampled from a man at least 80 years old in good health. The rearrangement uses TRBV7-2 and TRBJ2-1; a weak D match, TRBD2 (6 bases). The DNA end is more similar to TRBJ2-7, so the J call may be wrong. The sequenced sample was blood. DNA for the CDR3: TGTGCCAGCCGCGGGACGAGCTCCTACAATGAGCAGTACTTC. This encodes CASRGTSSYNEQYF.